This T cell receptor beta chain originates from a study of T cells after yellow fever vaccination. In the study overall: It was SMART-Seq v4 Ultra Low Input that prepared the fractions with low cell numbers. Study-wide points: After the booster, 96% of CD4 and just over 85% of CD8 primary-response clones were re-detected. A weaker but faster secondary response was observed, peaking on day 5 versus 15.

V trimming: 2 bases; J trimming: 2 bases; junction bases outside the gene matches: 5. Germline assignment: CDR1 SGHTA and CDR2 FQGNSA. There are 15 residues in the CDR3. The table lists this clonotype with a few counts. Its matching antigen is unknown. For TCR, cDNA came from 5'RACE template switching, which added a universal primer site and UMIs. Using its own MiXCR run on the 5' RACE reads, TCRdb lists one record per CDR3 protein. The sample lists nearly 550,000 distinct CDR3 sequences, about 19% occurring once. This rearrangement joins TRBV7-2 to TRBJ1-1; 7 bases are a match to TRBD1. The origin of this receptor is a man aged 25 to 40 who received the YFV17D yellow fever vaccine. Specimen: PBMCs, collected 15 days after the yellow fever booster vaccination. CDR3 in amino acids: CASSLTGQTNTEAFF. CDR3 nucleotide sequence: TGTGCCAGCAGCTTAACGGGACAGACTAACACTGAAGCTTTCTTT.